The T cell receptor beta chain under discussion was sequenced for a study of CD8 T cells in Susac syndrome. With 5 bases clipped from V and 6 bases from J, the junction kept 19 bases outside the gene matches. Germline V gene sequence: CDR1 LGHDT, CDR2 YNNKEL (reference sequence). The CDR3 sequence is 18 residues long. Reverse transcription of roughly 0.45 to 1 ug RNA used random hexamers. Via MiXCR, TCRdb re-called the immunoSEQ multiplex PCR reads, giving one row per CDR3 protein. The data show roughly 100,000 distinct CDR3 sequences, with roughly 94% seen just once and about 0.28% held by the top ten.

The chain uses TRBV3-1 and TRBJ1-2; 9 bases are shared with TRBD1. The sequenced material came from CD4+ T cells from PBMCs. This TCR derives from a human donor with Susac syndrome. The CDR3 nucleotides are TGTGCCAGCAGCTCAACACCCCCCCACACAGGGGGCGGAGATGGCTACACCTTC. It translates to CASSSTPPHTGGGDGYTF.